This T cell receptor (beta chain) originates from a study of blood T cell repertoires in COVID-19. Looking at the study overall: Material from acute and convalescent COVID-19 was sourced from the United States, Italy and Spain.

This CDR3 comprises 12 residues. Deletions cut 4 bases from V and 8 bases from J, with 11 bases between. Germline V CDR1 and CDR2: LGHDT, YNNKEL (reference sequence). Profiled with immunoSEQ multiplex PCR; TCRdb holds only in-frame clones, not every one. Here the sample spans 100,000 to 120,000 clones, approximately 70% being singletons. Source material: peripheral blood. The chain joins TRBV3-1 (or the pseudogene TRBV3-2) to TRBJ1-2; D is ambiguous. This sequence originates from a woman aged 35 to 49 with acute or convalescent COVID-19. The CDR3 coding sequence is TGTGCCAGCAGCCCCCAACCGGGGGGCTACACCTTC. Translated: CASSPQPGGYTF.